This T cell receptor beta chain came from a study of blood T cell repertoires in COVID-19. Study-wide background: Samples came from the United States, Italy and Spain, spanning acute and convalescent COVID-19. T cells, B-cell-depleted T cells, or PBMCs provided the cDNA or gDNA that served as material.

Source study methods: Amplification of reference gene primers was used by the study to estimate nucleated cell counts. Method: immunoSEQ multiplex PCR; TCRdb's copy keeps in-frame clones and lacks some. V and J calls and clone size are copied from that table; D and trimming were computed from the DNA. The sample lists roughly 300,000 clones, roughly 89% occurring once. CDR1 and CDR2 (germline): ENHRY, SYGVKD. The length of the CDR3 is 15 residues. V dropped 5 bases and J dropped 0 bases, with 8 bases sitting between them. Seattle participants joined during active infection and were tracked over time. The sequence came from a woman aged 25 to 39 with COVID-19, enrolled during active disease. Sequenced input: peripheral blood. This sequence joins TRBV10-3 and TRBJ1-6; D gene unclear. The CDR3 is CAISRKSSYNSPLHF. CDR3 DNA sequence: TGTGCCATCAGTCGTAAGAGCTCCTATAATTCACCCCTCCACTTT.